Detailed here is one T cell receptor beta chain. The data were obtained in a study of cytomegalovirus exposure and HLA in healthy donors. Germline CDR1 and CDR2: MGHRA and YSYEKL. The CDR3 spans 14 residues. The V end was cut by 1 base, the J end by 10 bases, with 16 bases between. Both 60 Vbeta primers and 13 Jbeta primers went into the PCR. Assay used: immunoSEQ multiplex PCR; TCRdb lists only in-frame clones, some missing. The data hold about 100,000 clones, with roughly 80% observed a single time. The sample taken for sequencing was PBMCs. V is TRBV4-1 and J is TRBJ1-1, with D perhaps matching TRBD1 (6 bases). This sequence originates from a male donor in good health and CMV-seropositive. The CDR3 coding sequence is TGCGCCAGCAGCCAAGGAGGGGGGGCGTGGGGAGCTTTCTTT. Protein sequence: CASSQGGGAWGAFF.